Each of the 19 T cell receptor beta chains below was sequenced from the same sample in a study of T cells in Graves' hyperthyroidism and ophthalmopathy. The investigators amplified TCR beta CDR3 regions from RNA transcripts. In the first-round RT-PCR of the TCR CDR3, the HTBI primer set was used. MiXCR, applied by TCRdb to the multiplex PCR reads, yields one record per CDR3 protein. The sample shows approximately 530,000 distinct CDR3 sequences, roughly a sixth of them seen only once. The source material was blood. Every receptor here comes from a woman aged 18-30 years with Graves' hyperthyroidism.

This chain's CDR3 is CASSQVWRHLGNTIYF. The DNA for the CDR3 is TGTGCCAGCAGCCAAGTTTGGCGACATCTTGGAAACACCATATATTTT. The genes are TRBV3-1 and TRBJ1-3; D is unresolved. V lost 1 base and J lost 3, with 13 bases in between. This CDR3 has 16 residues. In germline, CDR1 is LGHDT, CDR2 YNNKEL (reference sequence).

This clonotype was recorded a few times. The rearrangement links TRBV5-1 to TRBJ2-2, with D perhaps matching TRBD2 (6 bases). The CDR3 runs to 15 residues. Germline CDR1 reads SGHRS; CDR2 reads YFSETQ. Trimming removed 9 bases from V and 4 bases from J, with 19 bases in between. The DNA for the CDR3 is TGCGCCACAGGAGTTGGCGGGGCATCCACCGGGGAGCTGTTTTTT. Encoded protein: CATGVGGASTGELFF. The variable domain in full, with the rest retrieved from reference TRBV5-1 and TRBJ2-2, is KAGVTQTPRYLIKTRGQQVTLSCSPISGHRSVSWYQQTPGQGLQFLFEYFSETQRNKGNFPGRFSGRQFSNSRSEMNVSTLELGDSALYLCATGVGGASTGELFFGEGSRLTVL.

This clonotype has just a few counts. The rearrangement joins TRBV4-3 to TRBJ2-3, with D possibly TRBD1 on 6 matching bases. There are 17 residues in the CDR3. The V end was cut by 1 base, the J end by 1 base, with 15 bases between. The germline CDR1 and CDR2 sequences are LGHNA and YSLEER. This CDR3 reads CASSQVVRTVGTDTQYF. The CDR3 DNA reads TGCGCCAGCAGCCAAGTAGTAAGGACAGTGGGCACAGATACGCAGTATTTT.

This clonotype was seen a handful of times. V usage is TRBV10-3 and J usage is TRBJ2-2; D uncertain. Germline V gives CDR1 ENHRY, CDR2 SYGVKD. Trimming pared 4 bases from V and 5 bases from J, leaving 17 bases between. This CDR3 spans 16 amino acids. The CDR3 region is CAISGYIGLKTGELFF. The CDR3 bases are TGTGCCATCAGTGGATACATCGGGCTGAAGACCGGGGAGCTGTTTTTT.

This chain links TRBV2 with TRBJ1-2; TRBD1 is a possible D gene (6 bases). Trimming pared 5 bases from V and 4 bases from J, leaving 14 bases between. Per germline, CDR1 SNHLY and CDR2 FYNNEI. CDR3 length equals 14 residues. The DNA of the CDR3 is TGTGCCAGCAGTCCATACAGGGTTGGCTATGGCTACACCTTC. This sequence encodes CASSPYRVGYGYTF. Variable domain in full (rest from reference TRBV2 and TRBJ1-2): EPEVTQTPSHQVTQMGQEVILRCVPISNHLYFYWYRQILGQKVEFLVSFYNNEISEKSEIFDDQFSVERPDGSNFTLKIRSTKLEDSAMYFCASSPYRVGYGYTFGSGTRLTVV.

This clonotype was seen ten or more times. The chain is built from TRBV12-3 or TRBV12-4 and TRBJ1-2; TRBD1 might be the D (5 bases). This CDR3 comprises 16 residues. V lost 5 bases and J lost 3, with 19 bases in between. The CDR3 sequence: CASSQIGRGPYYGYTF. DNA of the CDR3: TGTGCCAGCAGTCAAATCGGTAGGGGCCCGTACTATGGCTACACCTTC.

This clonotype was seen a single time. The chain couples TRBV6-1 to TRBJ1-1, with 7 bases fitting TRBD1. Germline V gene sequence: CDR1 MNHNS, CDR2 SASEGT. There are 18 residues in the CDR3. V shed 6 bases, J shed 2 bases, and the junction held 18 bases outside the gene matches. The CDR3 DNA follows: TGTGCCAGCAGCCGATCCGAGCAGGGGGTTGGTTCTAACACTGAAGCTTTCTTT. Its protein product is CASSRSEQGVGSNTEAFF.

This clonotype was observed at least ten times. The J gene is TRBJ2-2, the V gene TRBV5-1; D is uncertain. Germline V CDR1 and CDR2: SGHRS, YFSETQ. Trimming removed 0 bases from V and 5 bases from J, with 14 bases in between. This CDR3 has 16 residues. The CDR3 sequence: CASSLEGRLQTGELFF. CDR3 coding DNA: TGCGCCAGCAGCTTGGAGGGCCGGCTACAGACCGGGGAGCTGTTTTTT.

This clonotype was detected ten times or more. The J gene is TRBJ1-1, the V gene TRBV12-3 or TRBV12-4, with 7 bases matching TRBD1. The CDR3 length is 15 residues. The ends lost 2 bases at V and 5 bases at J; junction bases unmatched: 8. The CDR3 nucleotides read TGTGCCAGCAGTTTATCTACAGGGGTAGAAACTGAAGCTTTCTTT. It codes for CASSLSTGVETEAFF.

This clonotype has a count of ten or more. CDR3 sequence reads: CASRILREPLDEQYF. The CDR3 DNA sequence: TGTGCCAGCAGGATACTCAGGGAGCCCCTCGACGAGCAGTACTTC. The rearrangement uses TRBV2 and TRBJ2-7; D possibly matches TRBD1 or TRBD2 (5 bases each). CDR3 length equals 15 residues. From germline, CDR1 is SNHLY and CDR2 FYNNEI. V lost 6 bases and J lost 5, with 20 bases in between.

This clonotype was counted only a few times. J is TRBJ2-7 and V is TRBV4-2, with 8 bases identical to TRBD1. CDR1 and CDR2 (germline): LGHNA, YNFKEQ. V gave up 1 base and J gave up 6 bases; unmatched junction bases: 8. The CDR3 consists of 15 residues. Written as DNA, the CDR3 is TGTGCCAGCAGCCAAGTGGGGACAGGTTTGGGCGAGCAGTACTTC. Translation: CASSQVGTGLGEQYF.

The rearrangement joins TRBV6-1 to TRBJ1-1; D unresolved. In germline, CDR1 is MNHNS, CDR2 SASEGT. Trimming left V 1 base short and J 8 bases short, with 8 bases between. The CDR3 has 12 residues. The CDR3 DNA reads as TGTGCCAGCAGTGAAGTCCGACGAGAAGCTTTCTTT. Protein: CASSEVRREAFF.

For the CDR3, the DNA is TGTGCCTGGAGTGGACAAACCCCCGGGACTCTGAACACTGAAGCTTTCTTT. This codes for CAWSGQTPGTLNTEAFF. The chain combines TRBV30 with TRBJ1-1; D possibly corresponds to TRBD1 (5 bases). V lost 1 base and J 0 bases, leaving 18 bases between the germline ends. Germline V lookup: CDR1 GTSNPN, CDR2 SVGIG (reference sequence). The CDR3 has 17 residues.

The chain has TRBV28 and TRBJ1-2; 7 nucleotides align to TRBD1. The V gene end was trimmed by 5 bases and the J gene end by 4 bases; junction bases not matched to a gene: 7. Germline-derived CDR1 and CDR2 are MDHEN and SYDVKM. The CDR3 length is 14 residues. The CDR3 sequence: CASSLGTDIYGYTF. CDR3 DNA: TGTGCCAGCAGTCTCGGGACAGACATCTATGGCTACACCTTC.

This clonotype was seen a handful of times. V and J are TRBV24-1 and TRBJ1-2; TRBD1 matches 8 bases. The CDR3 contains 15 residues. CDR1 KGHDR and CDR2 SFDVKD come from the germline V gene. J gave up 7 bases and V 3 bases, and 9 bases lay outside the gene matches. CDR3 bases: TGTGCCACCAGTGATGGGGGGACAGGCCCTCTTGGCTACACCTTC. This translates into CATSDGGTGPLGYTF.

The chain carries TRBV12-3 or TRBV12-4 and TRBJ1-2; TRBD1 aligns across 9 bases. J gave up 5 bases and V 1 base, and 8 bases lay outside the gene matches. This CDR3 contains 16 residues. The CDR3 DNA follows: TGTGCCAGCAGTTTAGGTCCCACAGGGGGCGATTATGGCTACACCTTC. It specifies CASSLGPTGGDYGYTF.

This clonotype was seen ten or more times. The V gene is TRBV20-1, the J gene TRBJ1-2; 12 nucleotides align to TRBD1. CDR1 and CDR2 (germline): DFQATT, SNEGSKA (reference sequence). J lost 4 bases, V lost 1 base, and 4 bases had no gene match. This CDR3 contains 15 residues. CDR3 sequence (DNA): TGCAGTGCTAGAGGGAGGGACAGGGGGCTCTATGGCTACACCTTC. This gives the protein CSARGRDRGLYGYTF.

This clonotype appeared a few times. The chain recombines TRBV10-3 with TRBJ2-2; D is uncertain. Germline-derived CDR1 and CDR2 are ENHRY and SYGVKD. V lost 4 bases to trimming and J lost 0 bases, with 9 bases between them. The CDR3 sequence is 15 residues long. The CDR3 nucleotides are TGTGCCATCAGTGGCCTAGGATCGAACACCGGGGAGCTGTTTTTT. It translates to CAISGLGSNTGELFF.

This clonotype has just a few counts. This rearrangement joins TRBV6-5 to TRBJ2-5; the D is unclear. From germline, CDR1 is MNHEY and CDR2 SVGAGI. V shed 3 bases and J shed 2 bases, with 7 bases lying between them. The length of the CDR3 is 13 residues. DNA of the CDR3: TGTGCCAGCAGTTATAACCCTCAAGAGACCCAGTACTTC. Its translation is CASSYNPQETQYF.